This TCR beta chain emerged from a study of CD8 T cells in ankylosing spondylitis. General study results and limits: Researchers reportedly found disease-linked clones significantly enriched in matched ankylosing spondylitis synovial fluid. Within ankylosing spondylitis blood, a TCR beta motif made up of seven to nine highly homologous variants appeared to be characteristic. Disease-linked clones displayed a CD8+ phenotype and appeared relatively rarely in peripheral blood.

This clonotype has ten or more counts. Its antigen is still unknown. Scientists made TCR beta libraries using quantitative 5'-RACE with molecular barcodes. TCRdb called the 5' RACE reads again in MiXCR, with one record for every CDR3 protein. This sample yields 200,000 to 250,000 distinct CDR3 sequences, of which more than 5.5% are seen a single time; approximately 15% belongs to the top ten. Trimming removed 0 bases at V and 9 bases at J, with 12 bases between. CDR3 size: 13 residues. Germline values: CDR1 SGHAT, CDR2 FQNNGV. The receptor was isolated from a male donor with ankylosing spondylitis. Source material: blood, either unsorted or a sorted T cell fraction (not recorded which). The rearrangement links TRBV11-2 to TRBJ2-7, with D unresolved. This CDR3 reads CASSLDLSSGQYF. CDR3 nucleotide sequence: TGTGCCAGCAGCTTAGATCTGAGTTCCGGGCAGTACTTC.